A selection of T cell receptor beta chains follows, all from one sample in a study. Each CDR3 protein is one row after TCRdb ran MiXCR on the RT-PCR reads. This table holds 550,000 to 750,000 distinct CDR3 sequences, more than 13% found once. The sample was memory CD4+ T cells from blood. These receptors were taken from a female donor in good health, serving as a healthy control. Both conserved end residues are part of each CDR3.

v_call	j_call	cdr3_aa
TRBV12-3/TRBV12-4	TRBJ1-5	CASSGLRTGGNQPQHF
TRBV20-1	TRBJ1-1	CSATSPRTGNTEAFF
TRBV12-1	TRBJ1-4	CASTSNSGQRSTNEKLFF
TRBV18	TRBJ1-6	CASSPRGQGYNSPLHF
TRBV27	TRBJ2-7	CASSWSTGTGGRYEQYF
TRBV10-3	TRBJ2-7	CAIESGTGAYEQYF
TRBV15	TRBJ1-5	CATAQGGYEQPQHF
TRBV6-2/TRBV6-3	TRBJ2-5	CASSTRTSGSPETQYF
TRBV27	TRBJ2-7	CASSRQGFDNEQYF
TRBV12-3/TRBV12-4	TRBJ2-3	CASSLTSRSFGFPDTQYF
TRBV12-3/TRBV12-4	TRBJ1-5	CASSPHPLRDQPQHF
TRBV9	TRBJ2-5	CASANGPSRETQYF
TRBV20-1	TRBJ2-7	CSARLRLAGNQGQYF
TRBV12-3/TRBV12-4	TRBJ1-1	CASSPNHRAREHTEAFF
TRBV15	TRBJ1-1	CATSFTGNTEAFF
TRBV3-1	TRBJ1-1	CASSQSQGATEAFF
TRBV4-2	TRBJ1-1	CASSRDRGRGTEAFF
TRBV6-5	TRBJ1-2	CASSTTGGATGYTF
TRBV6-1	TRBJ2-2	CASSESHRVTGELFF
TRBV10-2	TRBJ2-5	CASIPWTSGRAQETQYF
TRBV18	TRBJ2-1	CASSPRPDYNEQFF
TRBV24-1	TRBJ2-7	CATSDSGTGKGEQYF
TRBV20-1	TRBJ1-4	CSAREGAGGEKLFF
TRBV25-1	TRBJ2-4	CASSEDLGQGTSPNIQYF
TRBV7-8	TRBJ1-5	CASTPGSWTSNQPQHF
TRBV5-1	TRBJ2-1	CASSLATSASPPNEQFF
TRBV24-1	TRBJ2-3	CATAGAATDTQYF
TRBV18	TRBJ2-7	CASSPLRSGEQYF
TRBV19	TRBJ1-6	CASSTTGDSPLHF
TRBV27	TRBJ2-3	CASTKTGREGPTQYF
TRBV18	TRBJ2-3	CASSPNKISVQGTDTQYF
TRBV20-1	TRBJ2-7	CSATLAPTYEQYF
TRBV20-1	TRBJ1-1	CSARESRAAIVMNTEAFF
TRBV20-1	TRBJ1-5	CSARDSVSNQPQHF
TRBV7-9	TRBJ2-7	CASSLGTGARVDEQYF
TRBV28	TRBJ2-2	CAALAGVVPNTGELFF
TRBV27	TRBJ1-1	CASSLVGTNTEAFF
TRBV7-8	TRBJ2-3	CAGSLSFDTQYF
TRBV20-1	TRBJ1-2	CSAPRRGNYGYTF
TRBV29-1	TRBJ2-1	CSVDTPPVPNEQFF
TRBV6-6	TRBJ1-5	CASSGTTHNQPQHF
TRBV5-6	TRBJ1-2	CASSSPGQQGYGYTF
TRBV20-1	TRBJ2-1	CSGNLAGGNNEQFF
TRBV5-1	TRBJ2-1	CASSLDVSGDQFF
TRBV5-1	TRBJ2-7	CASSSEGTGTYEQYF
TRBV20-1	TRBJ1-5	CSAEQGVDQPQHF
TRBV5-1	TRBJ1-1	CASSLGGITEAFF
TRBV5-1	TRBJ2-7	CASSLRDYGYEQYF
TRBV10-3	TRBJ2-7	CAISESKPPYYEQYF
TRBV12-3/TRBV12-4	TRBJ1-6	CASSQGRVNSPLHF
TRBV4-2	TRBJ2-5	CASSQIGLAGETQYF
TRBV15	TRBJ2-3	CATWAGGNTDTQYF
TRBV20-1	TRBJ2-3	CSLPGRGTDTQYF
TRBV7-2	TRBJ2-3	CASSPPTGADTQYF
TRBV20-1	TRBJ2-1	CSAHGGNEQFF
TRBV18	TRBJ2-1	CASSPVAGVRTSSYNEQFF
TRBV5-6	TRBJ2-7	CASSSGTSGSGSYEQYF
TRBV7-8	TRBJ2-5	CASNQQGGTKTQYF
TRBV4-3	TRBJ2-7	CASRLTYSYEQYF
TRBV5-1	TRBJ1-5	CASSLDSSQPQHF